A single sample is the source of the 4 T cell receptor beta chains below, sequenced in a study of shared clonotypes between healthy human individuals. Generated by immunoSEQ multiplex PCR, the TCRdb table keeps only in-frame clones and is missing some. The sample lists 650,000 to 750,000 clones; about two thirds were seen once. The source material was memory CD4+ T cells sorted from blood. Subset of the sample: CD45RA-negative fraction. Every receptor here comes from a woman aged 30 to 39 in good health.

This clone turned up a few times. The J gene is TRBJ2-7, the V gene TRBV29-1, with D uncertain. Germline assignment: CDR1 SQVTM and CDR2 ANQGSEA. The V gene lost 5 bases and the J gene lost 6 bases, with 11 bases spanning the gap. The CDR3 spans 11 residues. The CDR3 reads CSVSSELEQYF. The CDR3 nucleotides are TGCAGCGTTTCTTCCGAACTCGAGCAGTACTTC.

The CDR3 here is CASSLGGLTTNEQYF. Here the CDR3 DNA reads TGCGCCAGCAGCTTGGGAGGCCTAACTACCAACGAGCAGTACTTC. The chain employs TRBV5-1 and TRBJ2-7; no clear D. V lost 0 bases, J lost 5 bases, and 15 bases lay in between. This CDR3 region has 15 residues. The germline V gene has CDR1 SGHRS and CDR2 YFSETQ.

V and J are TRBV6-1 and TRBJ1-1; D is possibly TRBD1 (6 bases). The V end was cut by 2 bases, the J end by 10 bases, with 20 bases between. CDR3 length: 15 residues. Germline V gene data show CDR1 as MNHNS and CDR2 as SASEGT. CDR3 DNA: TGTGCCAGCAGTGAAAGCGCGACAGGTAAAGTGGTAGCTTTCTTT. Protein product: CASSESATGKVVAFF.

In regard to this clone: The sample has other DNA sequences that encode this CDR3 too. The chain has TRBV5-4 and TRBJ2-1; no definite D call. Germline V lookup: CDR1 SGHNT, CDR2 YYREEE (reference sequence). The V end was cut by 3 bases, the J end by 9 bases, with 7 bases between. The CDR3 has 11 amino acids. CDR3 coding DNA: TGTGCCAGCAGCTCGGTGGGTGAGCAGTTCTTC. Its protein product is CASSSVGEQFF.